This T cell receptor (beta chain) derives from a study of blood T cell repertoires in COVID-19. Study in general: PBMCs, B-cell-depleted T cells, or T cells were the source of the cDNA or gDNA that made up the material.

The assay was immunoSEQ multiplex PCR, and TCRdb's table has in-frame clones only and misses some. The sample lists roughly 160,000 clones, about 83% occurring once. This clone was recorded only once. The V gene's germline CDR1 is SGHDT and CDR2 YYEEEE. Trimming took 6 bases from V and 4 from J, leaving 20 bases between them. The CDR3 runs 15 residues. Source material: peripheral blood. This rearrangement joins TRBV5-6 to TRBJ2-7; maybe TRBD1 (5 bases). The source is a woman in her seventies who had recovered from COVID-19. CDR3 bases: TGTGCCAGCACCGTCGGGCAGGGCAACCCTTACGAGCAGTACTTC. It yields the protein CASTVGQGNPYEQYF.